The 8 T cell receptor beta chains below all came from one sample that was sequenced in a study of OX40 agonist ivuxolimab in advanced cancers. TCRdb keeps only in-frame clones here, not all; method: immunoSEQ multiplex PCR. The sample carries some 45,000 clones, approximately 83% recorded once. Sequenced material: CD4+ or CD8+ T cells sorted from blood, taken in a trial of the OX40 agonist ivuxolimab. All receptors come from an adult with an advanced solid tumor such as melanoma, head and neck, liver or kidney cancer.

This chain's CDR3 is CASSHHGQGSYNEQFF. DNA for the CDR3: TGTGCCAGCAGCCACCACGGACAGGGGTCATACAATGAGCAGTTCTTC. This rearrangement joins TRBV14 to TRBJ2-1; 9 bases align to TRBD1. The CDR3 extends over 16 amino acids. Losses at the gene ends were 3 bases for V and 4 bases for J; bases not matched to a gene: 7. Germline V gene data show CDR1 as SGHDN and CDR2 as FVKESK.

This chain connects TRBV7-3 to TRBJ2-7, with a tentative D call TRBD1 (6 bases). The germline gives CDR1 SGHTA, CDR2 FQGTGA. The CDR3 loop spans 13 amino acids. Trimming took off 2 bases at V and 6 bases at J, with 11 bases between the two ends. Written as DNA, the CDR3 is TGTGCCAGCAGCTTATGGACAGATGGCGAGCAGTACTTC. It encodes CASSLWTDGEQYF.

The genes are TRBV4-2 and TRBJ1-3; D gene uncertain. In germline, CDR1 is LGHNA, CDR2 YNFKEQ. V lost 0 bases to trimming and J lost 0 bases, with 6 bases between them. CDR3 length equals 15 residues. Written as DNA, the CDR3 is TGTGCCAGCAGCCAAGATATTAGCTCTGGAAACACCATATATTTT. Encoded protein: CASSQDISSGNTIYF.

The chain is built from TRBV4-1 and TRBJ1-5, with D possibly TRBD1 on 5 matching bases. CDR1 and CDR2 (germline): MGHRA, YSYEKL. The CDR3 length is 16 residues. Trimming removed 3 bases at V and 5 bases at J, with 17 bases between. The CDR3 nucleotides read TGCGCCAGCAGCCAGGAACCTAGCCAGGGATATCAGCCCCAGCATTTT. Encoded protein: CASSQEPSQGYQPQHF.

The CDR3 sequence is CSARGQMNTEAFF. CDR3 bases: TGCAGCGCAAGAGGCCAAATGAACACTGAAGCTTTCTTT. The V gene is TRBV29-1, the J gene TRBJ1-1; D gene unclear. The CDR3 consists of 13 residues. Germline lookup yields CDR1 SQVTM and CDR2 ANQGSEA. Between the trimmed V and J ends, which lost 7 bases and 0 bases, there was a span of 12 bases.

This clone has only a few counts. This chain links TRBV7-8 with TRBJ2-5; D not resolved. Germline-derived CDR1 and CDR2 are SGHVS and FQNEAQ. V lost 1 base, J lost 5 bases, and 11 bases lay in between. The CDR3 has 14 residues. This CDR3 is CASSLEPIVETQYF. CDR3 coding DNA: TGTGCCAGCAGCTTAGAACCTATAGTGGAGACCCAGTACTTC.

The DNA of the CDR3 is TGTGCCAGCAGCCCCGGAGCGGGGGCCTACGAGCAGTACTTC. It codes for CASSPGAGAYEQYF. V and J are TRBV7-2 and TRBJ2-7, with 8 positions matching TRBD2. Trimming at V came to 5 bases and at J to 2 bases, leaving 5 bases not matched to a gene. CDR1 SGHTA and CDR2 FQGNSA come from the germline V gene. This CDR3 comprises 14 residues.

The V and J genes are TRBV18 and TRBJ2-7; TRBD1 aligns across 8 bases. Germline CDR1 KGHSH, CDR2 LQKENI. Trimming at V came to 4 bases and at J to 6 bases, leaving 14 bases not matched to a gene. CDR3 length equals 16 residues. DNA for the CDR3: TGTGCCAGCTCACTTTCCGGACAGGGAATAGCGCGCGAGCAGTACTTC. This sequence encodes CASSLSGQGIAREQYF. The variable domain in full, completed from reference TRBV18 and TRBJ2-7, reads NAGVMQNPRHLVRRRGQEARLRCSPMKGHSHVYWYRQLPEEGLKFMVYLQKENIIDESGMPKERFSAEFPKEGPSILRIQQVVRGDSAAYFCASSLSGQGIAREQYFGPGTRLTVT.